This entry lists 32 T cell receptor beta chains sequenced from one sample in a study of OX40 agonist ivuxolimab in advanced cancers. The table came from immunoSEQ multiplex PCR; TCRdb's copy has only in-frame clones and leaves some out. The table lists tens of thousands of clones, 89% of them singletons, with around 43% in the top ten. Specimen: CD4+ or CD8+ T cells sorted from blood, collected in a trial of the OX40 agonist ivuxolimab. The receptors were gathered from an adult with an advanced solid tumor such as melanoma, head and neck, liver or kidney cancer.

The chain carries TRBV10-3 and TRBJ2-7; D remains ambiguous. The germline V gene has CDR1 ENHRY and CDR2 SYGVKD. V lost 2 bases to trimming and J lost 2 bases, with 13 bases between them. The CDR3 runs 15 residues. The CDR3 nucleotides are TGTGCCATCAGTGAGGACAACCCTGCCACCTACGAGCAGTACTTC. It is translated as CAISEDNPATYEQYF.

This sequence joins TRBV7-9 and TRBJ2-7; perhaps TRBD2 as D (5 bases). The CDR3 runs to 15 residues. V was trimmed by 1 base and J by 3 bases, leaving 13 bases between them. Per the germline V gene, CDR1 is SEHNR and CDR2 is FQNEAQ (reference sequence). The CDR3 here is CASSLGRSSYYEQYF. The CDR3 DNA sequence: TGTGCCAGCAGCTTAGGGAGGAGCAGCTACTACGAGCAGTACTTC.

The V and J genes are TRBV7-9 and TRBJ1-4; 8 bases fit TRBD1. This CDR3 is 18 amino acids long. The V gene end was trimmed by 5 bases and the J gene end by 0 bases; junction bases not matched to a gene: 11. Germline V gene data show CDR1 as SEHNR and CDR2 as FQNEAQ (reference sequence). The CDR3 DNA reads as TGTGCCAGCAGCCTCGGACAGGGAGTAACGGCAACTAATGAAAAACTGTTTTTT. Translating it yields CASSLGQGVTATNEKLFF. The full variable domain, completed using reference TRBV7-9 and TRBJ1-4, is DTGVSQNPRHKITKRGQNVTFRCDPISEHNRLYWYRQTLGQGPEFLTYFQNEAQLEKSRLLSDRFSAERPKGSFSTLEIQRTEQGDSAMYLCASSLGQGVTATNEKLFFGSGTQLSVL.

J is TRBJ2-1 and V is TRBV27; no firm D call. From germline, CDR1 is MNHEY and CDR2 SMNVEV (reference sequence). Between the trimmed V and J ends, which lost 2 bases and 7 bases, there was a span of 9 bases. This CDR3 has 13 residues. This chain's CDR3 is CASSLGQVNEQFF. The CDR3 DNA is TGTGCCAGCAGTTTAGGGCAGGTGAATGAGCAGTTCTTC.

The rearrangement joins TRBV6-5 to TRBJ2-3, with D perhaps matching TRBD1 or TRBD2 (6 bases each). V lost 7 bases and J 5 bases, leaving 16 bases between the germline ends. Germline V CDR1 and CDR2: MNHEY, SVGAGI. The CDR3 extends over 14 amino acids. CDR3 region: CASTPLEGGDTQYF. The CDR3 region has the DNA TGTGCCAGCACCCCCCTGGAGGGGGGAGATACGCAGTATTTT.

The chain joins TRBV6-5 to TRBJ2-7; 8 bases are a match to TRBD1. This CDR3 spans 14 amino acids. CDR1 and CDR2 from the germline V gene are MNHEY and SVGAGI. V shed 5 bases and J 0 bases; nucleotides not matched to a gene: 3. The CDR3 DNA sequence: TGTGCCAGCAGTCGACAGGGGATCTCCTACGAGCAGTACTTC. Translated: CASSRQGISYEQYF.

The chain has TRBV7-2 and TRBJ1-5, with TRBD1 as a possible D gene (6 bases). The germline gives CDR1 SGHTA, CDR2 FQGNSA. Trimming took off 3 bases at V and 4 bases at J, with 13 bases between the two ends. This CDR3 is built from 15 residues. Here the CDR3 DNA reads TGTGCCAGCAGCTTTTTCCAGGGGACGAATCAGCCCCAGCATTTT. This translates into CASSFFQGTNQPQHF. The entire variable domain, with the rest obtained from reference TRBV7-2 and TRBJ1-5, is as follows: GAGVSQSPSNKVTEKGKDVELRCDPISGHTALYWYRQSLGQGLEFLIYFQGNSAPDKSGLPSDRFSAERTGGSVSTLTIQRTQQEDSAVYLCASSFFQGTNQPQHFGDGTRLSIL.

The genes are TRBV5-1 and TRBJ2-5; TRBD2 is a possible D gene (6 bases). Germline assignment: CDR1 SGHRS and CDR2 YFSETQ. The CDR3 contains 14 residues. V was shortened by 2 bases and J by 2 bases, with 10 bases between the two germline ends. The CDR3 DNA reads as TGCGCCAGCAGCTTAACCGGGACTCAAGAGACCCAGTACTTC. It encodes CASSLTGTQETQYF. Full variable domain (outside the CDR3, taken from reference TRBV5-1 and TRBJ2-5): KAGVTQTPRYLIKTRGQQVTLSCSPISGHRSVSWYQQTPGQGLQFLFEYFSETQRNKGNFPGRFSGRQFSNSRSEMNVSTLELGDSALYLCASSLTGTQETQYFGPGTRLLVL.

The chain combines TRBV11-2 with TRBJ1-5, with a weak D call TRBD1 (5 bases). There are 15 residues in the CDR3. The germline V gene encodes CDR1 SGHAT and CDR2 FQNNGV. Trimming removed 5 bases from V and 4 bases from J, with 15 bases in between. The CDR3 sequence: CASSLAGGGNQPQHF. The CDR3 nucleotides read TGTGCCAGCAGCCTAGCGGGGGGGGGTAATCAGCCCCAGCATTTT.

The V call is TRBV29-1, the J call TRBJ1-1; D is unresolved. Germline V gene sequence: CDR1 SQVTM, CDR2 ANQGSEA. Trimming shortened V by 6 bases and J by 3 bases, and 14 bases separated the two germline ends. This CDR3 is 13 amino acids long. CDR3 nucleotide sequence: TGCAGCGTCGCCTGGTCCCAGGACACTGAAGCTTTCTTT. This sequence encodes CSVAWSQDTEAFF.

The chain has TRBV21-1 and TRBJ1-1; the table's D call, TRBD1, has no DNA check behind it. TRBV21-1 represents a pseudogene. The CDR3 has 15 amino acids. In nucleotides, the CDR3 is TGTGCCAGCAGCAAAGGGGGACAGGATAACACTGAAGCTTTCTTT. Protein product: CASSKGGQDNTEAFF.

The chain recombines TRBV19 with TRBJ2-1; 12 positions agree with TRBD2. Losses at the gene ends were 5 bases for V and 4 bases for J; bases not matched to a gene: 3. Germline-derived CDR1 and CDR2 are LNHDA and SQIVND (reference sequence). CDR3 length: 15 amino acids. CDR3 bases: TGTGCCAGTAGTGCCGGACTAGCGGGGTACAATGAGCAGTTCTTC. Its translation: CASSAGLAGYNEQFF.

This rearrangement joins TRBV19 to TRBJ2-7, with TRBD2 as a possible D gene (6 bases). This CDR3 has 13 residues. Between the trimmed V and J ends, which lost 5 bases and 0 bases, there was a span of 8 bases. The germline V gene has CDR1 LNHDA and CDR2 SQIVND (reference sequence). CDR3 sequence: CASSAGSSYEQYF. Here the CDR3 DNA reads TGTGCCAGTAGTGCGGGAAGCTCCTACGAGCAGTACTTC.

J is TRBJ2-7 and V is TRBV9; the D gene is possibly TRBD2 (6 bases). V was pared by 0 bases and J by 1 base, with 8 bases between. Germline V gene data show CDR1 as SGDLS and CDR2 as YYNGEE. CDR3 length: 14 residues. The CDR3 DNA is TGTGCCAGCAGCGTAGATGGGGGGTCCTACGAGCAGTACTTC. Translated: CASSVDGGSYEQYF.

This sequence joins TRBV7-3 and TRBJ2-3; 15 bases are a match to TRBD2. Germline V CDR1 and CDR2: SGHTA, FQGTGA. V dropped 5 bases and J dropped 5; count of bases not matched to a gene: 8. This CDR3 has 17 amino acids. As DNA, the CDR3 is TGTGCCAGCAGCGGCGGGACTAGCGGGGGGCTTGGAGATACGCAGTATTTT. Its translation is CASSGGTSGGLGDTQYF.

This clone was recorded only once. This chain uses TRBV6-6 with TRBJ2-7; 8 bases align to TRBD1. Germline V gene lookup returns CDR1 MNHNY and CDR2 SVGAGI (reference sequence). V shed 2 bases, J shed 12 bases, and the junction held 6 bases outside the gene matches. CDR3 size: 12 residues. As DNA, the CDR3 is TGTGCCAGCAGTTACCAGGGGGCCGGGGGGTACTTC. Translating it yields CASSYQGAGGYF.

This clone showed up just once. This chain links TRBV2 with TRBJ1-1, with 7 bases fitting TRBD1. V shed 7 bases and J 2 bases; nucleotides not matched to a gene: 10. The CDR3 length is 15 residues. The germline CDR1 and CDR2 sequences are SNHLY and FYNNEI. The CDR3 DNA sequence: TGTGCCAGCATCTTAGAGGGGGCCCCTAACACTGAAGCTTTCTTT. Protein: CASILEGAPNTEAFF.

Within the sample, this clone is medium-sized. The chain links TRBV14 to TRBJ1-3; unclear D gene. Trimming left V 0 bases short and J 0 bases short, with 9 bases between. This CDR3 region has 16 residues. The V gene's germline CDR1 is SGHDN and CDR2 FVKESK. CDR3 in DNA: TGTGCCAGCAGCCAAGAAATTGCAGCCTCTGGAAACACCATATATTTT. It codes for CASSQEIAASGNTIYF.

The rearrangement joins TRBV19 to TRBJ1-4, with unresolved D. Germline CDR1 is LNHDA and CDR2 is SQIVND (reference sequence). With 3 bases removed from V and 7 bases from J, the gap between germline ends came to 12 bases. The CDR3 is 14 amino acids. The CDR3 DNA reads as TGTGCCAGTAGTATCAGCGCCCGGAGTGAAAAACTGTTTTTT. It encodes CASSISARSEKLFF.

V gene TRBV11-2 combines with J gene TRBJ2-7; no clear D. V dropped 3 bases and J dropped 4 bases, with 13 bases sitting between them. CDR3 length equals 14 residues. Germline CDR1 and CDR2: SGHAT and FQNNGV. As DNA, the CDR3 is TGTGCCAGCAGCTTTGAAACGCCTGAATACGAGCAGTACTTC. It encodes CASSFETPEYEQYF.

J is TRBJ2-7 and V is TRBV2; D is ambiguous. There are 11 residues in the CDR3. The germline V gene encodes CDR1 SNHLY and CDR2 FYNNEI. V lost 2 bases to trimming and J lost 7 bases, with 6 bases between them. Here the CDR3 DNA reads TGTGCCAGCAGTGAAAGACGGGAGCAGTACTTC. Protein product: CASSERREQYF. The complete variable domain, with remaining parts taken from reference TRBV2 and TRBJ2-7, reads EPEVTQTPSHQVTQMGQEVILRCVPISNHLYFYWYRQILGQKVEFLVSFYNNEISEKSEIFDDQFSVERPDGSNFTLKIRSTKLEDSAMYFCASSERREQYFGPGTRLTVT.

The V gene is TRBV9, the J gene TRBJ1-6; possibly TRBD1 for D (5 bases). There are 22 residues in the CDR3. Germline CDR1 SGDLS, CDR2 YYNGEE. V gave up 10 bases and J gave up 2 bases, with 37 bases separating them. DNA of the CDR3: TGTGCCCGCAATGGGCGGGACGGCCTAAATCTCCTATTATCTCCCTATAATTCACCCCTCCACTTT. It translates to CARNGRDGLNLLLSPYNSPLHF.

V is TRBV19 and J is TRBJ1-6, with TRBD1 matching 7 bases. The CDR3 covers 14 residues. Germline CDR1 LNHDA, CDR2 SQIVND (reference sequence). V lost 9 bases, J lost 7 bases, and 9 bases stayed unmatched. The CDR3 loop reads CASSLTGVNSPLHF. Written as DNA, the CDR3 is TGTGCCAGCAGCCTTACAGGGGTCAATTCACCCCTCCACTTT.

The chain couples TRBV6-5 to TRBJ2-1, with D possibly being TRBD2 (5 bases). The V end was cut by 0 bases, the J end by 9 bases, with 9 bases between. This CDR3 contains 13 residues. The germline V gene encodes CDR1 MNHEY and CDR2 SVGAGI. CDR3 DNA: TGTGCCAGCAGTTACTCTGCCGGGGTTGAGCAGTTCTTC. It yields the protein CASSYSAGVEQFF.

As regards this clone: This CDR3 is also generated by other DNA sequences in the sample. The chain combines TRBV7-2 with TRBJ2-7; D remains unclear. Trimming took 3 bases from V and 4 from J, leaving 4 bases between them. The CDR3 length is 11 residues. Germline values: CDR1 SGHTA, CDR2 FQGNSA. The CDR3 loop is CASSFSYEQYF. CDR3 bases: TGTGCCAGCAGCTTCTCTTACGAGCAGTACTTC.

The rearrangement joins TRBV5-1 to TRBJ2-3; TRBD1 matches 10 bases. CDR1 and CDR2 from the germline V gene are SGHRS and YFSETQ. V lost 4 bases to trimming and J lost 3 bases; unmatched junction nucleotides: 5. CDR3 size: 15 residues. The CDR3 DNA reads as TGCGCCAGCAGCCCGGGACAGGGGATTACAGATACGCAGTATTTT. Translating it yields CASSPGQGITDTQYF.

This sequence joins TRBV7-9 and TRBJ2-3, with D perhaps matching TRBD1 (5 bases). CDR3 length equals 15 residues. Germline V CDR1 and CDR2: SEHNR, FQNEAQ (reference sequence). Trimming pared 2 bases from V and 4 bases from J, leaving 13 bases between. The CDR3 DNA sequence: TGTGCCAGCAGCTTAAACCAGGGTTTGGCAGATACGCAGTATTTT. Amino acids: CASSLNQGLADTQYF.

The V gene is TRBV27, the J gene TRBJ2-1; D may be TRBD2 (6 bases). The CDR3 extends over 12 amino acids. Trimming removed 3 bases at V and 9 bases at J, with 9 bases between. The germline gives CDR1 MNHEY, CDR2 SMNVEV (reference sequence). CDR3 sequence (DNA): TGTGCCAGCAGTTTGGGGGGAAGTGAGCAGTTCTTC. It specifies CASSLGGSEQFF.

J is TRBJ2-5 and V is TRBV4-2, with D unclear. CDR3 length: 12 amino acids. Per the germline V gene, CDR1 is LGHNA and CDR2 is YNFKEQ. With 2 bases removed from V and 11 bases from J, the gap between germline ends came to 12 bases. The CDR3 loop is CASSQPNLEQYF. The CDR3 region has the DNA TGTGCCAGCAGCCAACCCAATTTAGAGCAGTACTTC.

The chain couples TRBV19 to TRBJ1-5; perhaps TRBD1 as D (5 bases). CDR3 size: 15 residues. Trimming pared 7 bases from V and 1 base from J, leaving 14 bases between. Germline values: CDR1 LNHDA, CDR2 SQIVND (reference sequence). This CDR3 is CASTPWGASNQPQHF. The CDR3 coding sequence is TGTGCCAGTACCCCGTGGGGCGCGAGCAATCAGCCCCAGCATTTT.

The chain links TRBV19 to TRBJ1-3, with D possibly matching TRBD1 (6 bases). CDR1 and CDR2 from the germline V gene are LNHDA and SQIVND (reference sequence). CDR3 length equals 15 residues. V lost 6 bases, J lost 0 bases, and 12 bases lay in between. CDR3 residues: CASSGGLYSGNTIYF. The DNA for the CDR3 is TGTGCCAGTAGCGGGGGGCTATACTCTGGAAACACCATATATTTT.

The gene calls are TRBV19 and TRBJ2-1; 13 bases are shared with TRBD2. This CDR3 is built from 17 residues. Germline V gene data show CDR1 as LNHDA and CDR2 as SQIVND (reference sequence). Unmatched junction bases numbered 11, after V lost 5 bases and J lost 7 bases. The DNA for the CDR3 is TGTGCCAGTAGTGGGACTAGCGGGGAGCCATCCCCAAATGAGCAGTTCTTC. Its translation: CASSGTSGEPSPNEQFF.